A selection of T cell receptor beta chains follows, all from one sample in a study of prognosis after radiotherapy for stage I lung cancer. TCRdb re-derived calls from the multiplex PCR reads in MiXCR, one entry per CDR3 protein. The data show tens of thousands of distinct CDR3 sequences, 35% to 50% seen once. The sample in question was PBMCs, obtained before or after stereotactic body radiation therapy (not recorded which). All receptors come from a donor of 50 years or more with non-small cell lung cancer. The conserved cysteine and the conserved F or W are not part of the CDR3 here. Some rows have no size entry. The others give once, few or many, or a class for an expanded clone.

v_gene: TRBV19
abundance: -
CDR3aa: ASISWGEQY

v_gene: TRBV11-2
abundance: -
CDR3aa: AAGTGALSEAF

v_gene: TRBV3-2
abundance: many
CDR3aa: ASSQVGHEQF

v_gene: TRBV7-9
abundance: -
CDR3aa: ASSLVTGGIGGYT

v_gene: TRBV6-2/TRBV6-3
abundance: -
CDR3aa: ASGENPSYEQY

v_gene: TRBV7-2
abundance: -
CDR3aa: ASSSALSFSYEQY

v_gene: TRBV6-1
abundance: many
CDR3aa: ASSSDGTLDYEQY

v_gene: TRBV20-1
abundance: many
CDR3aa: SARETGILETQY

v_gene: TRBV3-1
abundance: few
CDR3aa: ASSQAGLVTI

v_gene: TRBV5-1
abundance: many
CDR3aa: ASSWTSANTGELF

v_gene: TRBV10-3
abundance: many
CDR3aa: ASMDTSGGGGTDTQY

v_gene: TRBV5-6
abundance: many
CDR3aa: ASSLFSGQEYNEQF